This TCR beta chain was obtained from a study of blood T cell repertoires in COVID-19. Study-wide context: Italy, Spain and the United States were the sources of the convalescent and acute COVID-19 samples. Sample material is recorded as cDNA or gDNA derived from T cells, B-cell-depleted T cells, or PBMCs.

The CDR3 loop spans 16 amino acids. Study processing details: The authors estimated nucleated cell counts from reference gene primer amplification. Some clones are missing from TCRdb's copy, which holds only in-frame ones; the method was immunoSEQ multiplex PCR. V and J calls and clone size follow that table, whereas D and trimming were derived from the DNA. The profile covers roughly 160,000 clones, with approximately 91% appearing a single time and roughly 5.3% taken by the ten largest. Seattle participants joined during active infection and were tracked over time. Sequencing input: peripheral blood. The sequence was obtained from a young man with COVID-19, enrolled during active disease. The chain carries TRBV21-1 and TRBJ1-5; no DNA check was done on the table's D call, TRBD1. TRBV21-1 counts as a pseudogene. The CDR3 spells CASSKARQGLHQPQHF. The DNA for the CDR3 is TGTGCCAGCAGCAAGGCCCGACAGGGCCTCCATCAGCCCCAGCATTTT.